Sequencing of this TCR beta chain was carried out in a study of response to subunit inactivated influenza vaccine. The CDR3 has 14 amino acids. Germline V gene lookup returns CDR1 MGHDK and CDR2 SYGVNS. Trimming removed 6 bases at V and 0 bases at J, with 9 bases between. TCRdb passed the RT-PCR reads through MiXCR, listing each CDR3 protein once. The sample contains hundreds of thousands of distinct CDR3 sequences, about 11% of which appear only once. These data were also reused for a study on T cells expressing NK-cell markers. This second report adds: TCR beta cDNA was generated via 5'RACE template switching incorporating UMIs. In the group of eight sequenced donors, seven were HCMV-seropositive and one was seronegative. The sorts in several experiments were restricted to alpha-beta TCR T cells by an anti-gamma-delta TCR antibody. The same clonotypes also predominated in the CD3+CD56-NKG2C+ fraction of a handful of donors.

The receptor comes from a man aged 45 to 65 who received an inactivated influenza vaccine. The chain employs TRBV25-1 and TRBJ1-5; no definite D call. Sequenced material: PBMCs from blood, taken on the day of vaccination. The CDR3 nucleotides read TGTGCCAGCAGGAATATCTATAGCAATCAGCCCCAGCATTTT. This sequence encodes CASRNIYSNQPQHF.